This entry concerns a single TCR beta chain. Its target is not known. The data belong to a study of T cell repertoires in cytomegalovirus infection. Across the whole study: Indications came from public TCR beta signatures; they pointed to CMV infection and to a matching HLA type.

V lost 6 bases and J 2 bases, leaving 12 bases between the germline ends. The CDR3 consists of 14 residues. Germline loops: CDR1 MNHEY, CDR2 SMNVEV (reference sequence). TCRdb re-analysed the reads in MiXCR, keeping a single row per CDR3 protein. The sample has roughly 990,000 distinct CDR3 sequences, under 40% seen once. Regarding the study as a whole: The study found HLA-C-restricted CMV-specific TCR beta clonotypes dominating the ex vivo response.

The chain joins TRBV27 to TRBJ2-3; D unclear. The receptor's source is a human donor in good health (CMV status not recorded). Some clones in this sample may be carry-over from other donors' samples. The specimen comprised cultured CD8+ T cells from PBMCs, sampled from culture after CMV antigen stimulation. For the CDR3, the DNA is TGTGCCAGCAGACCCCGCGGCTACACAGATACGCAGTATTTT. Residues: CASRPRGYTDTQYF.